These T cell receptor beta chains were read from a single sample in a study of Graves' ophthalmopathy and Graves' hyperthyroidism. MiXCR was run by TCRdb on the multiplex PCR reads, yielding one entry per CDR3 protein. Of roughly 300,000 distinct CDR3 sequences in the sample, roughly a sixth were seen once. The source material was peripheral blood. The source is an adult man with Graves' ophthalmopathy. Each CDR3 is given with its conserved first and last residue. The D gene is left open where the match is weak. Size tells how often a clone was seen (once, few, many) or the class of an expanded clone, and some rows leave it out.

V gene,CDR3 length,J gene,D gene,clone size,CDR3 protein,CDR3 DNA
TRBV6-5,15,TRBJ1-1,-,many,CASSTTGRGNTEAFF,TGTGCCAGCTCAACTACAGGGCGGGGGAACACTGAAGCTTTCTTT
TRBV7-2,14,TRBJ1-2,-,many,CASSLGQYFGGYTF,TGTGCCAGCAGCTTAGGACAGTATTTCGGTGGCTACACCTTC
TRBV6-1,15,TRBJ2-2,TRBD1,-,CASNKDRGHTGELFF,TGTGCCAGCAATAAAGACAGGGGGCACACCGGGGAGCTGTTTTTT
TRBV6-2/TRBV6-3,14,TRBJ2-7,TRBD1,many,CASRTDRVTYEQYF,TGTGCCAGCAGGACGGACAGGGTGACCTACGAGCAGTACTTC
TRBV18,15,TRBJ1-1,-,many,CASSPAAGSNTEAFF,TGTGCCAGCTCACCTGCGGCAGGTTCGAACACTGAAGCTTTCTTT
TRBV4-1,16,TRBJ2-2,-,-,CASSPSGSKVPGELFF,TGCGCCAGCAGCCCTTCAGGATCCAAAGTTCCCGGGGAGCTGTTTTTT
TRBV5-1,14,TRBJ1-1,TRBD1,many,CASSRTRDSTEAFF,TGCGCCAGCAGCCGTACGCGGGACAGCACTGAAGCTTTCTTT
TRBV20-1,11,TRBJ2-7,-,many,CSAKTRDEQYF,TGCAGTGCTAAGACCAGGGACGAGCAGTACTTC
TRBV27,19,TRBJ2-5,TRBD1,many,CASSFFGQGSKLFQETQYF,TGTGCCAGCAGTTTTTTTGGACAGGGTTCCAAATTATTCCAAGAGACCCAGTACTTC
TRBV2,12,TRBJ1-5,-,many,CASSDLVQPQHF,TGTGCCAGCAGTGATCTTGTTCAGCCCCAGCATTTT
TRBV18,15,TRBJ1-2,-,many,CASSLGQNNNYGYTF,TGTGCCAGCTCCCTCGGACAGAACAATAACTATGGCTACACCTTC
TRBV5-1,15,TRBJ2-5,-,many,CASSPGSTEGETQYF,TGCGCCAGCAGCCCTGGCTCCACGGAGGGGGAGACCCAGTACTTC
TRBV7-3,13,TRBJ2-5,-,many,CASSVRGQETQYF,TGTGCCAGCAGCGTCCGCGGCCAAGAGACCCAGTACTTC
TRBV11-2,16,TRBJ2-6,-,-,CASSLDAYSGANVLTF,TGTGCCAGCAGCTTGGATGCCTACTCTGGGGCCAACGTCCTGACTTTC
TRBV20-1,16,TRBJ2-6,TRBD1,many,CSARRGGVSGANVLTF,TGCAGTGCTAGAAGAGGGGGCGTCTCTGGGGCCAACGTCCTGACTTTC
TRBV12-3/TRBV12-4,10,TRBJ2-3,TRBD1,many,CASQTGGGYF,TGTGCCAGCCAGACAGGGGGGGGGTATTTT
TRBV4-2,16,TRBJ1-5,-,many,CASSQDPSVSNQPQHF,TGTGCCAGCAGCCAAGATCCTAGCGTCAGCAATCAGCCCCAGCATTTT
TRBV7-2,14,TRBJ1-1,-,many,CASSLVPGNTEAFF,TGTGCCAGCAGCTTAGTTCCCGGGAACACTGAAGCTTTCTTT
TRBV7-2,13,TRBJ1-1,-,few,CASSYTGKAEAFF,TGTGCCAGCAGCTATACAGGGAAGGCTGAAGCTTTCTTT
TRBV15,17,TRBJ1-2,TRBD1,many,CATSRDERDSIFYGYTF,TGTGCCACCAGCAGAGATGAGCGGGACAGTATCTTCTATGGCTACACCTTC
TRBV7-3,14,TRBJ2-7,-,many,CASSSGTALSEQYF,TGTGCCAGCAGCTCGGGGACTGCCTTGAGTGAGCAGTACTTC
TRBV9,14,TRBJ2-5,-,many,CASSGAGVQETQYF,TGTGCCAGCAGTGGAGCCGGGGTCCAAGAGACCCAGTACTTC
TRBV5-1,15,TRBJ2-7,-,-,CASSHIGGSSYEQYF,TGCGCCAGCAGCCATATAGGGGGGAGCTCCTACGAGCAGTACTTC
TRBV12-3/TRBV12-4,14,TRBJ1-1,-,-,CASSLVPVGPEAFF,TGTGCCAGCAGCCTTGTCCCGGTCGGACCTGAAGCTTTCTTT
TRBV6-5,17,TRBJ2-5,TRBD2,many,CASSPTGLAGRSETQYF,TGTGCCAGCAGTCCGACGGGACTAGCGGGACGTTCAGAGACCCAGTACTTC
TRBV27,15,TRBJ1-5,-,many,CASSKPGYSNQPQHF,TGTGCCAGCAGTAAACCAGGGTATAGCAATCAGCCCCAGCATTTT
TRBV20-1,15,TRBJ2-7,-,many,CSAGDRRQGGYEQYF,TGCAGTGCTGGAGACCGCCGGCAGGGAGGTTACGAGCAGTACTTC
TRBV6-2/TRBV6-3,14,TRBJ1-1,-,-,CASRSVRGRAEAFF,TGTGCCAGCAGGTCCGTCAGGGGCCGAGCTGAAGCTTTCTTT
TRBV7-3,18,TRBJ2-7,-,many,CASSSLGGVRPVWYEQYF,TGTGCCAGCAGCTCTTTGGGGGGAGTAAGACCGGTTTGGTACGAGCAGTACTTC
TRBV10-3,13,TRBJ2-5,-,-,CAISEGPGQTQYF,TGTGCCATCAGTGAGGGACCCGGGCAGACCCAGTACTTC
TRBV11-2,12,TRBJ2-2,-,-,CASRSGVGELFF,TGTGCCAGCAGGAGCGGTGTCGGGGAGCTGTTTTTT
TRBV7-6,13,TRBJ2-7,-,many,CASSLGLEYEQYF,TGTGCCAGCAGCTTAGGTTTGGAGTACGAGCAGTACTTC
TRBV11-2,16,TRBJ1-5,-,-,CASSSNRTASNQPQHF,TGTGCCAGCAGCTCAAACAGGACGGCAAGCAATCAGCCCCAGCATTTT
TRBV6-1,14,TRBJ2-7,TRBD1,-,CASTRGQASYEQYF,TGTGCCAGCACCAGAGGACAGGCCTCCTACGAGCAGTACTTC
TRBV12-3/TRBV12-4,13,TRBJ2-7,-,many,CASSFTGFWEQYF,TGTGCCAGCAGTTTCACAGGCTTTTGGGAGCAGTACTTC
TRBV29-1,12,TRBJ2-7,-,-,CSVRDGTYEQYF,TGCAGCGTTCGGGACGGCACCTACGAGCAGTACTTC
TRBV6-2/TRBV6-3,16,TRBJ1-1,-,many,CASSNPPRVLNTEAFF,TGTGCCAGCAGTAACCCCCCGAGAGTTTTGAACACTGAAGCTTTCTTT
TRBV7-8,16,TRBJ1-5,TRBD1,-,CASSLAAGQGYQPQHF,TGTGCCAGCAGCTTAGCGGCGGGACAGGGTTATCAGCCCCAGCATTTT
TRBV18,12,TRBJ2-5,-,many,CASSTVRETQYF,TGTGCCAGCTCGACGGTGCGGGAGACCCAGTACTTC
TRBV6-5,16,TRBJ2-7,TRBD1,many,CASSYSMLDRGHEQYF,TGTGCCAGCAGTTACTCGATGCTGGACAGGGGCCACGAGCAGTACTTC
TRBV27,13,TRBJ2-5,TRBD2,many,CASKRGNQETQYF,TGTGCCAGCAAGCGGGGGAACCAAGAGACCCAGTACTTC
TRBV6-5,16,TRBJ1-5,-,many,CASTYAWGASGPPQHF,TGTGCCAGCACCTATGCCTGGGGGGCGTCGGGTCCGCCCCAGCATTTT
TRBV24-1,14,TRBJ2-2,-,many,CATSDPTSPGELFF,TGTGCCACCAGTGACCCCACTAGTCCCGGGGAGCTGTTTTTT
TRBV7-8,14,TRBJ1-5,TRBD1,many,CASSHDRGYQPQHF,TGTGCCAGCAGCCACGACAGGGGTTATCAGCCCCAGCATTTT
TRBV27,14,TRBJ1-1,TRBD1,-,CASRPGQGAAEAFF,TGTGCCAGCAGACCGGGACAGGGGGCCGCTGAAGCTTTCTTT
TRBV11-2,16,TRBJ2-5,TRBD2,many,CASSLDTLAGQETQYF,TGTGCCAGCAGCTTAGATACACTAGCGGGACAGGAGACCCAGTACTTC
TRBV27,15,TRBJ2-7,TRBD2,many,CASSYSGGLTYEQYF,TGTGCCAGCAGTTACAGCGGGGGGCTGACCTACGAGCAGTACTTC
TRBV27,14,TRBJ2-7,-,many,CASSLLASGDEQYF,TGTGCCAGCAGTTTACTGGCCAGTGGGGACGAGCAGTACTTC
TRBV9,16,TRBJ2-5,-,many,CASSVGPWSLQETQYF,TGTGCCAGCAGCGTAGGACCCTGGAGTCTCCAAGAGACCCAGTACTTC
TRBV5-1,18,TRBJ2-7,TRBD2,-,CASSLIMISGASEREQYF,TGCGCCAGCAGCTTGATAATGATTAGCGGGGCTTCCGAGCGGGAGCAGTACTTC
TRBV6-1,11,TRBJ1-5,-,many,CASSEREPQHF,TGTGCCAGCAGTGAAAGGGAGCCCCAGCATTTT
TRBV7-8,13,TRBJ2-7,-,many,CASSLDYSYEQYF,TGTGCCAGCAGCCTGGACTACTCCTACGAGCAGTACTTC
TRBV2,11,TRBJ1-2,-,-,CANGGVGGYNF,TGTGCCAACGGGGGGGTAGGTGGCTACAACTTC